Shown below are 30 T cell receptor beta chains from a single sample sequenced in a study of blood T cell repertoires in COVID-19. Assay used: immunoSEQ multiplex PCR; TCRdb lists only in-frame clones, some missing. The sample yields 250,000 to 350,000 clones, 75% to 95% seen once. Specimen: PBMCs or T cells enriched from blood (not recorded which). The receptors here all came from a woman between 25 and 40 years old who had recovered from COVID-19.

The chain couples TRBV6-2 or TRBV6-3 to TRBJ2-5; 14 bases agree with TRBD2. Germline V gene lookup returns CDR1 MNHEY and CDR2 SVGEGT. J lost 4 bases, V lost 2 bases, and 6 bases had no gene match. CDR3 size: 17 residues. The DNA of the CDR3 is TGTGCCAGCAGTTACACCCCAGGACTAGCGGGAGGAGAGACCCAGTACTTC. Translation: CASSYTPGLAGGETQYF.

The chain joins TRBV5-4 to TRBJ2-5, with D perhaps TRBD1 (5 bases). With 4 bases removed from V and 2 bases from J, the gap between germline ends came to 15 bases. In germline, CDR1 is SGHNT, CDR2 YYREEE (reference sequence). The CDR3 covers 15 residues. CDR3 amino acids: CASSVAGQGQETQYF. The CDR3 coding sequence is TGTGCCAGCAGCGTGGCTGGGCAGGGACAAGAGACCCAGTACTTC.

This rearrangement joins TRBV21-1 to TRBJ2-1; the DNA was not compared with TRBD2, the D call given in the table. TRBV21-1 is a pseudogene. The CDR3 runs to 13 residues. In nucleotides, the CDR3 is TGTGCCAGCAGTCACAATAGCGGGCATGAGCAGTTCTTC. This encodes CASSHNSGHEQFF.

The V and J genes are TRBV5-1 and TRBJ2-7; D is unclear. V was shortened by 6 bases and J by 0 bases, with 13 bases between the two germline ends. CDR1 is SGHRS, CDR2 YFSETQ, per germline. The CDR3 contains 14 residues. CDR3 nucleotides: TGCGCCAGCACGGGTGCGCTGAGCTCCTACGAGCAGTACTTC. Translating gives CASTGALSSYEQYF.

This clone was found once. This chain links TRBV7-2 with TRBJ1-4; D remains ambiguous. V lost 2 bases, J lost 4 bases, and 11 bases lay in between. The germline V gene encodes CDR1 SGHTA and CDR2 FQGNSA. The CDR3 is 15 amino acids. CDR3: CASSLRTGNNEKLFF. As DNA, the CDR3 is TGTGCCAGCAGCTTAAGGACGGGGAATAATGAAAAACTGTTTTTT. The full variable domain, in which reference TRBV7-2 and TRBJ1-4 provide the parts outside the CDR3, is GAGVSQSPSNKVTEKGKDVELRCDPISGHTALYWYRQSLGQGLEFLIYFQGNSAPDKSGLPSDRFSAERTGGSVSTLTIQRTQQEDSAVYLCASSLRTGNNEKLFFGSGTQLSVL.

The chain combines TRBV28 with TRBJ2-7, with D tentatively TRBD1 (6 bases). V was pared by 4 bases and J by 9 bases, with 16 bases between. The CDR3 covers 13 residues. Germline V lookup: CDR1 MDHEN, CDR2 SYDVKM. CDR3 nucleotide sequence: TGTGCCAGCAGTTCCGGGACAACCTATGGGCAGTACTTC. Amino acid sequence: CASSSGTTYGQYF.

J is TRBJ1-1 and V is TRBV27; a weak D match, TRBD1 (6 bases). The CDR3 runs 13 residues. Deletions cut 4 bases from V and 2 bases from J, with 8 bases between. Germline V gene sequence: CDR1 MNHEY, CDR2 SMNVEV (reference sequence). The CDR3 spells CASSSDSNTEAFF. The DNA of the CDR3 is TGTGCCAGCAGTTCGGACAGTAACACTGAAGCTTTCTTT.

Only one count was recorded for this clone. This rearrangement joins TRBV28 to TRBJ2-1, with D perhaps matching TRBD2 (6 bases). CDR1 and CDR2 from the germline V gene are MDHEN and SYDVKM. The CDR3 contains 16 residues. Trimming pared 5 bases from V and 1 base from J, leaving 15 bases between. This chain's CDR3 is CASSKAGTPSYNEQFF. The CDR3 region has the DNA TGTGCCAGCAGTAAAGCCGGGACTCCATCCTACAATGAGCAGTTCTTC.

A note on this clone: The sample contains more than one DNA sequence encoding this CDR3. This chain joins TRBV3-1 (or the pseudogene TRBV3-2) and TRBJ1-1; D call uncertain. Germline V gives CDR1 LGHDT, CDR2 YNNKEL (reference sequence). V was pared by 2 bases and J by 1 base, with 5 bases between. This CDR3 comprises 13 residues. The CDR3 coding sequence is TGTGCCAGCAGCCAATCAGGGAACACTGAAGCTTTCTTT. Protein sequence: CASSQSGNTEAFF.

The chain has TRBV19 and TRBJ2-1; 8 bases line up with TRBD1. Unmatched junction bases numbered 14, after V lost 5 bases and J lost 5 bases. Germline V gives CDR1 LNHDA, CDR2 SQIVND (reference sequence). This CDR3 is 17 amino acids long. CDR3 DNA sequence: TGTGCCAGTAGTCTTGGACAGGGCCGGGCGGCGGACAATGAGCAGTTCTTC. This translates into CASSLGQGRAADNEQFF.

The J gene is TRBJ2-1, the V gene TRBV7-9; 8 bases are a match to TRBD2. V was pared by 5 bases and J by 7 bases, with 16 bases of the junction left unmatched. CDR3 size: 17 residues. The germline V gene encodes CDR1 SEHNR and CDR2 FQNEAQ (reference sequence). CDR3 in amino acids: CASSIGRSASGHNEQFF. The CDR3 bases are TGTGCCAGCAGCATTGGGAGGAGCGCTAGCGGGCATAATGAGCAGTTCTTC.

The chain combines TRBV30 with TRBJ1-3; no reliable D call. Per the germline V gene, CDR1 is GTSNPN and CDR2 is SVGIG (reference sequence). Trimming left V 7 bases short and J 0 bases short, with 16 bases between. The CDR3 has 15 residues. In DNA form, the CDR3 reads TGTGCCTTAGATAAACAAGGGAGCTCTGGAAACACCATATATTTT. Its translation is CALDKQGSSGNTIYF.

The DNA for the CDR3 is TGCGCCAGCAGCCCCCGACAGGGGGCTAATGAAAAACTGTTTTTT. Its protein is CASSPRQGANEKLFF. The chain recombines TRBV4-3 with TRBJ1-4; 9 bases fit TRBD1. J gave up 3 bases and V 4 bases, and 3 bases lay outside the gene matches. Germline loops: CDR1 LGHNA, CDR2 YSLEER. The CDR3 has 15 residues.

V gene TRBV13 combines with J gene TRBJ2-1; D remains ambiguous. This CDR3 contains 12 residues. V gave up 5 bases and J gave up 8 bases, with 10 bases separating them. CDR1 PRHDT and CDR2 FYEKMQ come from the germline V gene (reference sequence). The CDR3 protein is CASSPLTYEQFF. The CDR3 DNA reads as TGTGCCAGCAGCCCTCTGACATATGAGCAGTTCTTC.

This chain connects TRBV9 to TRBJ2-5; 10 bases map to TRBD2. CDR1 is SGDLS and CDR2 is YYNGEE in the germline V gene. V dropped 0 bases and J dropped 3; count of bases not matched to a gene: 17. This CDR3 is built from 20 residues. The CDR3 DNA follows: TGTGCCAGCAGCGTAGGTTGGCTAGCGGGAGAGGGACCTTCAGAAGAGACCCAGTACTTC. Amino acids: CASSVGWLAGEGPSEETQYF.

The rearrangement joins TRBV30 to TRBJ2-3; TRBD2 aligns across 10 bases. From germline, CDR1 is GTSNPN and CDR2 SVGIG (reference sequence). V lost 4 bases to trimming and J lost 4 bases; unmatched junction nucleotides: 5. The CDR3 contains 14 residues. The CDR3 reads CAWTSGSIADTQYF. CDR3 bases: TGTGCCTGGACTAGCGGGAGTATAGCAGATACGCAGTATTTT.

The chain joins TRBV4-3 to TRBJ1-2; the match to TRBD1 covers 7 bases. The length of the CDR3 is 15 residues. Germline V gene data show CDR1 as LGHNA and CDR2 as YSLEER. After removal of 2 bases from V and 8 bases from J, the junction contained 11 bases not matched to a gene. CDR3 in amino acids: CASSQLRQGLGGYTF. The CDR3, as DNA: TGCGCCAGCAGCCAATTAAGACAGGGCCTCGGGGGCTACACCTTC.

The rearrangement joins TRBV19 to TRBJ2-4, with D unresolved. Trimming took off 0 bases at V and 10 bases at J, with 10 bases between the two ends. CDR1 is LNHDA, CDR2 SQIVND, per germline (reference sequence). The CDR3 totals 13 residues. Here the CDR3 DNA reads TGTGCCAGTAGTATAGAACGACTCGGTATTCAGTACTTC. It specifies CASSIERLGIQYF.

The chain uses TRBV19 and TRBJ2-7, with 9 bases fitting TRBD1. The junction had 6 bases not matched to a gene; V was cut back by 5 bases and J by 4 bases. The V gene's germline CDR1 is LNHDA and CDR2 SQIVND (reference sequence). The CDR3 loop spans 14 amino acids. The CDR3 region has the DNA TGTGCCAGTAGTCCCGGGACAGGGACTTACGAGCAGTACTTC. Amino acid sequence: CASSPGTGTYEQYF.

The rearrangement joins TRBV7-6 to TRBJ1-3; 12 positions agree with TRBD1. This CDR3 contains 15 residues. Germline trimming cut 6 bases from V and 2 bases from J; bases unmatched to any gene: 2. The germline CDR1 and CDR2 sequences are SGHVS and FNYEAQ. CDR3 sequence (DNA): TGTGCCAGCAGTCGGGACAGGGGGCCTGGAAACACCATATATTTT. Residues: CASSRDRGPGNTIYF.

The genes are TRBV18 and TRBJ2-7; D perhaps matches TRBD2 (6 bases). This CDR3 is 15 amino acids long. Germline V gene data show CDR1 as KGHSH and CDR2 as LQKENI. The V and J ends lost 1 base and 6 bases respectively, with 16 bases between them. CDR3 coding DNA: TGTGCCAGCTCACCACGTAATAGCGGAGGAGGCGAGCAGTACTTC. It codes for CASSPRNSGGGEQYF. The full variable domain, with the rest looked up from reference TRBV18 and TRBJ2-7, is NAGVMQNPRHLVRRRGQEARLRCSPMKGHSHVYWYRQLPEEGLKFMVYLQKENIIDESGMPKERFSAEFPKEGPSILRIQQVVRGDSAAYFCASSPRNSGGGEQYFGPGTRLTVT.

The chain recombines TRBV30 with TRBJ1-2; D unresolved. The germline V and J ends were trimmed by 0 bases and 0 bases, with 11 bases remaining between them. From germline, CDR1 is GTSNPN and CDR2 SVGIG (reference sequence). This CDR3 region has 15 residues. The CDR3 region is CAWSVGSGPNYGYTF. CDR3 nucleotide sequence: TGTGCCTGGAGTGTAGGTTCAGGTCCTAACTATGGCTACACCTTC.

This clone was detected once. J is TRBJ2-2 and V is TRBV18; 8 bases agree with TRBD2. This CDR3 spans 16 amino acids. Germline V gives CDR1 KGHSH, CDR2 LQKENI. V shed 3 bases and J 2 bases; nucleotides not matched to a gene: 5. The CDR3 loop reads CASSPLAGKNTGELFF. The DNA for the CDR3 is TGTGCCAGCTCACCCTTAGCGGGGAAAAACACCGGGGAGCTGTTTTTT. Complete variable domain (other parts from reference TRBV18 and TRBJ2-2): NAGVMQNPRHLVRRRGQEARLRCSPMKGHSHVYWYRQLPEEGLKFMVYLQKENIIDESGMPKERFSAEFPKEGPSILRIQQVVRGDSAAYFCASSPLAGKNTGELFFGEGSRLTVL.

V gene TRBV6-2 or TRBV6-3 combines with J gene TRBJ2-5; a weak D match, TRBD1 (5 bases). Germline V gene lookup returns CDR1 MNHEY and CDR2 SVGEGT. V shed 2 bases and J shed 1 base, with 8 bases lying between them. The CDR3 is 14 amino acids. The CDR3 sequence is CASSYGQGQETQYF. The CDR3 DNA sequence: TGTGCCAGCAGTTACGGGCAGGGCCAAGAGACCCAGTACTTC.

The chain links TRBV7-2 to TRBJ2-1; 7 bases line up with TRBD2. This CDR3 has 16 amino acids. Germline V lookup: CDR1 SGHTA, CDR2 FQGNSA. Losses at the gene ends were 0 bases for V and 8 bases for J; bases not matched to a gene: 10. CDR3 nucleotides: TGTGCCAGCAGCTTAGCTGGTGGGAGGGCCCCCCATGAGCAGTTCTTC. Its protein is CASSLAGGRAPHEQFF.

The chain has TRBV5-4 and TRBJ2-5; TRBD2 aligns across 11 bases. Trimming took 3 bases from V and 2 from J; bases not matched to a gene: 9. Germline CDR1 SGHNT, CDR2 YYREEE (reference sequence). The CDR3 is 17 residues long. Here the CDR3 DNA reads TGTGCCAGCAGCTCCAAGGTGGCTAGCGGGAGGCAAGAGACCCAGTACTTC. Its translation is CASSSKVASGRQETQYF.

V gene TRBV5-6 combines with J gene TRBJ1-1, with D perhaps matching TRBD1 (6 bases). This CDR3 contains 12 residues. Trimming shortened V by 1 base and J by 8 bases, and 9 bases separated the two germline ends. CDR1 and CDR2 (germline): SGHDT, YYEEEE. The CDR3 DNA is TGTGCCAGCAGCTTGAGGGGGTACGAAGCTTTCTTT. Amino acid sequence: CASSLRGYEAFF.

The chain combines TRBV29-1 with TRBJ1-3, with D uncertain. The CDR3 spans 12 residues. Germline CDR1 and CDR2: SQVTM and ANQGSEA. Trimming left V 4 bases short and J 0 bases short, with 4 bases between. The CDR3 here is CSVAISGNTIYF. The CDR3 region has the DNA TGCAGCGTTGCCATCTCTGGAAACACCATATATTTT.

This chain connects TRBV12-3 or TRBV12-4 to TRBJ1-5, with D unclear. Trimming shortened V by 5 bases and J by 4 bases, and 6 bases separated the two germline ends. CDR3 length: 12 residues. DNA for the CDR3: TGTGCCAGCAGTCCACAGAATCAGCCCCAGCATTTT. Protein product: CASSPQNQPQHF.

The rearrangement joins TRBV28 to TRBJ2-1; 8 positions agree with TRBD1. From germline, CDR1 is MDHEN and CDR2 SYDVKM. V shed 5 bases and J 2 bases; nucleotides not matched to a gene: 8. The CDR3 runs to 16 residues. Here the CDR3 DNA reads TGTGCCAGCAGTCTTCTCTGGACAGGGACCTACAATGAGCAGTTCTTC. This translates into CASSLLWTGTYNEQFF.